This T cell receptor (beta chain) was captured in a study of blood T cell repertoires in COVID-19. Study summary: Sites in the United States, Italy and Spain provided acute and convalescent COVID-19 samples. PBMCs, B-cell-depleted T cells, or T cells were the source of the cDNA or gDNA that made up the material.

This clone was observed a handful of times. As processed by the authors: Reference gene primer amplification in the assay estimated nucleated cell counts. Generated by immunoSEQ multiplex PCR, the TCRdb table keeps only in-frame clones and is missing some. The V and J calls and clone size come from that table; D and trimming were worked out from the DNA. The sample contains 130,000 or so clones, 86% of which appear only once. CDR3 length equals 17 residues. V was shortened by 0 bases and J by 0 bases, with 12 bases between the two germline ends. CDR1 is GTSNPN, CDR2 SVGIG, per germline (reference sequence).

The rearrangement links TRBV30 to TRBJ1-6; possibly TRBD1 for D (6 bases). Sequenced sample: peripheral blood. The sequence derives from a middle-aged man with acute or convalescent COVID-19. CDR3 protein: CAWSVLRGSSYNSPLHF. For the CDR3, the DNA is TGTGCCTGGAGTGTACTCAGGGGAAGCTCCTATAATTCACCCCTCCACTTT. Together with reference TRBV30 and TRBJ1-6, the CDR3 gives the full variable domain: SQTIHQWPATLVQPVGSPLSLECTVEGTSNPNLYWYRQAAGRGLQLLFYSVGIGQISSEVPQNLSASRPQDRQFILSSKKLLLSDSGFYLCAWSVLRGSSYNSPLHFGNGTRLTVT.